The 20 T cell receptor beta chains listed next were all sequenced from one sample in a study of graft-versus-host responses after intestinal transplantation. Sequenced by immunoSEQ multiplex PCR; TCRdb stores in-frame clones only, minus some. The sample records 9,500 to 15,000 clones, about 70% being singletons. Graft tissue processing released intraepithelial and lamina propria lymphocytes. The sequenced sample was ileum tissue, obtained 140 to 150 days after intestinal transplantation. The origin of the receptors is a human patient who received an intestinal transplant, so some T cells may come from the graft donor.

Only a few counts were recorded for this clone. The chain carries TRBV15 and TRBJ2-1; tentatively, D is TRBD1 (6 bases). Germline lookup yields CDR1 LNHNV and CDR2 YYDKDF (reference sequence). The length of the CDR3 is 16 residues. V was shortened by 4 bases and J by 0 bases, with 13 bases between the two germline ends. The CDR3: CATSMGMGASYNEQFF. The DNA of the CDR3 is TGTGCCACCAGCATGGGCATGGGGGCCTCCTACAATGAGCAGTTCTTC.

The chain combines TRBV28 with TRBJ1-5; possibly TRBD1 for D (6 bases). The CDR3 covers 18 residues. Germline V gene sequence: CDR1 MDHEN, CDR2 SYDVKM. The V end lost 7 bases, the J end lost 1 base, and 23 bases lay between the germline ends. CDR3 residues: CASTESPNRVGSNQPQHF. CDR3 coding DNA: TGTGCCAGCACAGAGAGTCCTAACAGGGTGGGGAGCAATCAGCCCCAGCATTTT.

The chain uses TRBV5-6 and TRBJ1-4; the D gene is possibly TRBD1 (5 bases). The V end lost 1 base, the J end lost 3 bases, and 16 bases lay between the germline ends. Per the germline V gene, CDR1 is SGHDT and CDR2 is YYEEEE. The CDR3 has 17 amino acids. The CDR3 DNA reads as TGTGCCAGCAGCTTGTTGGGGGAGGAAGAAGCTAATGAAAAACTGTTTTTT. Amino acid sequence: CASSLLGEEEANEKLFF.

The gene calls are TRBV13 and TRBJ2-5; TRBD1 agrees at 10 bases. J lost 5 bases, V lost 5 bases, and 11 bases had no gene match. The germline V gene encodes CDR1 PRHDT and CDR2 FYEKMQ (reference sequence). The CDR3 contains 16 residues. CDR3 in amino acids: CASSPGDRGPGETQYF. CDR3 bases: TGTGCCAGCAGCCCCGGGGACAGGGGCCCTGGGGAGACCCAGTACTTC.

This clone was recorded a few times. The genes are TRBV20-1 and TRBJ1-1; the D is unclear. V lost 2 bases to trimming and J lost 7 bases, with 8 bases between them. There are 11 residues in the CDR3. Germline-derived CDR1 and CDR2 are DFQATT and SNEGSKA (reference sequence). The CDR3 nucleotides read TGCAGTGCTAGACGGGCGGGTGAAGCTTTCTTT. The encoded protein is CSARRAGEAFF.

The chain is built from TRBV21-1 and TRBJ1-1. TRBV21-1 is deemed a pseudogene. This CDR3 is built from 15 residues. The DNA of the CDR3 is TGTGCCAGCGGTGGGACTGCGGCTTGGTCCGTCGAAGCTTTCTTT. This codes for CASGGTAAWSVEAFF.

This chain joins TRBV4-2 and TRBJ2-7, with 9 bases aligning to TRBD2. Germline V gene sequence: CDR1 LGHNA, CDR2 YNFKEQ. The CDR3 runs to 15 residues. The junction had 4 bases not matched to a gene; V was cut back by 2 bases and J by 2 bases. The CDR3 reads CASSQSLAGTYEQYF. The CDR3 DNA is TGTGCCAGCAGCCAAAGTCTAGCGGGGACCTACGAGCAGTACTTC.

The J gene is TRBJ2-7, the V gene TRBV29-1; no clear D gene. This CDR3 has 13 residues. V was cut by 3 bases and J by 4 bases, with 13 bases left in between. In germline, CDR1 is SQVTM, CDR2 ANQGSEA. The CDR3 DNA sequence: TGCAGCGTTGAGGCAGGCTTCCCTTACGAGCAGTACTTC. It translates to CSVEAGFPYEQYF.

Here the CDR3 reads CASSLGQSYEQYF. Here the CDR3 DNA reads TGTGCCAGCAGTTTGGGACAGTCCTACGAGCAGTACTTC. The V and J genes are TRBV28 and TRBJ2-7; 7 positions match TRBD1. The CDR3 sequence is 13 residues long. Germline CDR1 MDHEN, CDR2 SYDVKM. V lost 3 bases and J lost 1; bases outside the gene matches: 0.

This clone was observed a single time. This rearrangement joins TRBV29-1 to TRBJ2-2, with 8 bases fitting TRBD2. Trimming at V came to 1 base and at J to 6 bases, leaving 16 bases not matched to a gene. The V gene's germline CDR1 is SQVTM and CDR2 ANQGSEA. The CDR3 is 18 amino acids. CDR3 amino acids: CSVEGGPLGGGRAGELFF. In nucleotides, the CDR3 is TGCAGCGTTGAAGGGGGACCCCTGGGCGGGGGGCGCGCCGGGGAGCTGTTTTTT.

This rearrangement joins TRBV11-2 to TRBJ1-5, with D maybe TRBD1 (5 bases). Germline V gives CDR1 SGHAT, CDR2 FQNNGV. This CDR3 comprises 13 residues. V was clipped by 5 bases and J by 9 bases, with 14 bases between them. This CDR3 is CASSPTRGTPQHF. The CDR3 coding sequence is TGTGCCAGCAGCCCCACCCGGGGGACGCCCCAGCATTTT.

This chain links TRBV7-2 with TRBJ2-5; TRBD2 matches at 10 bases. Germline CDR1 reads SGHTA; CDR2 reads FQGNSA. The length of the CDR3 is 14 residues. V was clipped by 3 bases and J by 4 bases; unmatched bases: 2. CDR3 sequence reads: CASSFSSGGETQYF. The CDR3 DNA follows: TGTGCCAGCAGCTTCTCTAGCGGGGGAGAGACCCAGTACTTC.

The chain joins TRBV27 to TRBJ2-7; perhaps TRBD1 as D (6 bases). The germline V and J ends were trimmed by 6 bases and 3 bases, with 15 bases remaining between them. This CDR3 region has 14 residues. Germline V CDR1 and CDR2: MNHEY, SMNVEV (reference sequence). The CDR3 DNA is TGTGCCAGCAGCTCCTGGACAGATAACTACGAGCAGTACTTC. Translated, it gives CASSSWTDNYEQYF.

The chain employs TRBV23-1 and TRBJ1-1; D unresolved. TRBV23-1 is placed among ORFs of uncertain function. CDR3 size: 15 residues. Trimming pared 6 bases from V and 3 bases from J, leaving 17 bases between. The CDR3 is CASSHAPRPHTEAFF. In nucleotides, the CDR3 is TGCGCCAGCAGCCACGCCCCCAGGCCCCACACTGAAGCTTTCTTT.

This chain joins TRBV6-5 and TRBJ2-3; tentative D call: TRBD1 (5 bases). This CDR3 region has 15 residues. Looked up from germline, CDR1 is MNHEY and CDR2 is SVGAGI. Trimming removed 11 bases from V and 3 bases from J, with 21 bases in between. The CDR3, as DNA: TGTGCCGCTAAGGACCAGGGTCAAACGACAGATACGCAGTATTTT. Its protein is CAAKDQGQTTDTQYF.

This chain joins TRBV30 and TRBJ2-1; 13 bases fit TRBD2. V shed 4 bases and J 5 bases; nucleotides not matched to a gene: 5. Looked up from germline, CDR1 is GTSNPN and CDR2 is SVGIG (reference sequence). The CDR3 sequence is 15 residues long. This CDR3 is CAWTPLAGGHNEQFF. DNA for the CDR3: TGTGCCTGGACCCCACTAGCGGGGGGGCACAATGAGCAGTTCTTC.

V and J are TRBV7-9 and TRBJ2-7, with 15 bases fitting TRBD2. This CDR3 has 17 residues. Germline CDR1 and CDR2: SEHNR and FQNEAQ (reference sequence). Trimming cost V 4 bases and J 4 bases; bases outside gene matches: 8. Written as DNA, the CDR3 is TGTGCCAGCAGCTCTCTACCCGGACTAGCGGGGGGGTACGAGCAGTACTTC. Its protein product is CASSSLPGLAGGYEQYF.

The CDR3 reads CASSGGDGNSPLHF. The CDR3, as DNA: TGCGCCAGCAGCGGGGGGGACGGCAATTCACCCCTCCACTTT. J is TRBJ1-6 and V is TRBV5-1; the D gene is possibly TRBD1 (5 bases). Germline CDR1 SGHRS, CDR2 YFSETQ. The V end lost 4 bases, the J end lost 7 bases, and 12 bases lay between the germline ends. The CDR3 has 14 residues. Using reference TRBV5-1 and TRBJ1-6 for the parts outside the CDR3, the full variable domain is KAGVTQTPRYLIKTRGQQVTLSCSPISGHRSVSWYQQTPGQGLQFLFEYFSETQRNKGNFPGRFSGRQFSNSRSEMNVSTLELGDSALYLCASSGGDGNSPLHFGNGTRLTVT.

V usage is TRBV4-1 and J usage is TRBJ2-2; 7 nucleotides match TRBD1. The germline CDR1 and CDR2 sequences are MGHRA and YSYEKL. V lost 2 bases and J lost 6; bases outside the gene matches: 6. This CDR3 has 15 residues. DNA for the CDR3: TGCGCCAGCAGCCAAAATACGGACAGGTCCGGGGAGCTGTTTTTT. As protein: CASSQNTDRSGELFF.

This clone was seen a handful of times. V is TRBV5-1 and J is TRBJ2-1, with 10 positions matching TRBD2. The CDR3 extends over 16 amino acids. With V trimmed by 2 bases and J by 4 bases, 6 bases remained unmatched. The germline V gene encodes CDR1 SGHRS and CDR2 YFSETQ. The CDR3 nucleotides read TGCGCCAGCAGCTTATATGAAGCGGGAGGGTACAATGAGCAGTTCTTC. Its protein is CASSLYEAGGYNEQFF.